These 9 T cell receptor beta chains were sequenced from one sample in a study of post-analysis software for immune sequencing data. General study points: Elevated frequency relative to controls characterized about 5 TRBV segments in patients, TRBV5-6, TRBV5-1 and TRBV20-1 among them.

These receptors lack a known antigen. Unique molecular identifiers were carried by the TCR beta cDNA libraries. Each CDR3 protein is one row after TCRdb ran MiXCR on the PCR reads. The repertoire holds 350,000 to 500,000 distinct CDR3 sequences, with roughly 38% as singletons. Material for sequencing was blood. These receptors were obtained from a girl aged 2 to 10 with multiple sclerosis.

This clonotype was found a few times. In DNA, the CDR3 is TGTGCCACCAAAGGCCGGGACAGACTCTACAATGAGCAGTTCTTC. Encoded protein: CATKGRDRLYNEQFF. The chain combines TRBV6-5 with TRBJ2-1, with 7 positions matching TRBD1. J was trimmed by 3 bases and V by 10 bases; bases with no gene match: 12. Germline V lookup: CDR1 MNHEY, CDR2 SVGAGI. The CDR3 spans 15 residues.

This clonotype has a handful of counts. The CDR3 spells CASSLWRGSDTQYF. The CDR3 DNA reads TGTGCCAGCAGTTTATGGCGGGGATCAGATACGCAGTATTTT. The chain couples TRBV28 to TRBJ2-3; D perhaps matches TRBD2 (6 bases). The CDR3 sequence is 14 residues long. With 0 bases removed from V and 4 bases from J, the gap between germline ends came to 8 bases. Germline-derived CDR1 and CDR2 are MDHEN and SYDVKM.

The table lists this clonotype with a few counts. The chain joins TRBV29-1 to TRBJ1-2; D is possibly TRBD1 (5 bases). This CDR3 has 12 amino acids. The ends were cut back, 1 base at V and 7 bases at J, with 10 bases in the middle. Germline V gene data show CDR1 as SQVTM and CDR2 as ANQGSEA. The DNA for the CDR3 is TGCAGCGTTGAAGTCAGGGCAGGTGGCTACACCTTC. Its translation is CSVEVRAGGYTF.

This clonotype has just a few counts. This sequence joins TRBV6-4 and TRBJ2-3, with D perhaps assigned TRBD1 or TRBD2 (5 bases each). The V gene lost 2 bases and the J gene lost 2 bases, with 8 bases spanning the gap. The CDR3 covers 14 residues. Germline V gene lookup returns CDR1 MRHNA and CDR2 SNTAGT. The CDR3 DNA is TGTGCCAGCAGTGACCGGGACGCCACAGATACGCAGTATTTT. The encoded protein is CASSDRDATDTQYF.

About this clonotype itself: Possible read error: a much larger clone is one base away. The chain joins TRBV29-1 to TRBJ2-1; D is unresolved. From germline, CDR1 is SQVTM and CDR2 ANQGSEA. The CDR3 loop spans 12 amino acids. Here the CDR3 reads CSVAGVYNGQFF. For the CDR3, the DNA is TGCAGCGTTGCTGGCGTCTACAATGGGCAGTTCTTC.

J is TRBJ2-3 and V is TRBV2; tentative D call: TRBD1 (6 bases). Trimming pared 4 bases from V and 2 bases from J, leaving 25 bases between. The CDR3 totals 19 residues. The germline CDR1 and CDR2 sequences are SNHLY and FYNNEI. The CDR3 spells CASSGVDVLQGNPTDTQYF. CDR3 bases: TGTGCCAGCAGTGGAGTCGACGTCCTACAGGGAAACCCCACAGATACGCAGTATTTT.

V gene TRBV25-1 combines with J gene TRBJ2-5, with TRBD1 as a possible D gene (5 bases). The length of the CDR3 is 12 residues. Trimming cost V 8 bases and J 11 bases, with 18 bases left between them. Germline assignment: CDR1 MGHDK and CDR2 SYGVNS. DNA of the CDR3: TGTGCCAGCGGGCGGACAAGAGGTGAGCAGTACTTC. As protein: CASGRTRGEQYF. Filled out from reference TRBV25-1 and TRBJ2-5, the complete variable domain reads EADIYQTPRYLVIGTGKKITLECSQTMGHDKMYWYQQDPGMELHLIHYSYGVNSTEKGDLSSESTVSRIRTEHFPLTLESARPSHTSQYLCASGRTRGEQYFGPGTRLLVL.

This clonotype was observed a few times. An end of the junction does not agree with germline; a read error may underlie this. This chain connects TRBV11-2 to TRBJ2-7, with TRBD1 matching 7 bases. CDR3 length: 14 residues. CDR1 and CDR2 from the germline V gene are SGHAT and FQNNGV. CDR3 region: CASSLDRASDEQYF. The CDR3 DNA follows: TGTGCCAGCAGCCTAGACAGGGCGTCCGACGAGCAGTACTTC.

The rearrangement links TRBV5-1 to TRBJ2-4; TRBD2 is a possible D gene (7 bases). The DNA end favors TRBJ2-7, so the J call may be wrong. There are 16 residues in the CDR3. CDR1 is SGHRS and CDR2 is YFSETQ in the germline V gene. The CDR3 sequence: CASSWGPGRANYEQYF. CDR3 bases: TGCGCCAGCAGCTGGGGGCCGGGGAGGGCAAATTACGAGCAGTACTTC.